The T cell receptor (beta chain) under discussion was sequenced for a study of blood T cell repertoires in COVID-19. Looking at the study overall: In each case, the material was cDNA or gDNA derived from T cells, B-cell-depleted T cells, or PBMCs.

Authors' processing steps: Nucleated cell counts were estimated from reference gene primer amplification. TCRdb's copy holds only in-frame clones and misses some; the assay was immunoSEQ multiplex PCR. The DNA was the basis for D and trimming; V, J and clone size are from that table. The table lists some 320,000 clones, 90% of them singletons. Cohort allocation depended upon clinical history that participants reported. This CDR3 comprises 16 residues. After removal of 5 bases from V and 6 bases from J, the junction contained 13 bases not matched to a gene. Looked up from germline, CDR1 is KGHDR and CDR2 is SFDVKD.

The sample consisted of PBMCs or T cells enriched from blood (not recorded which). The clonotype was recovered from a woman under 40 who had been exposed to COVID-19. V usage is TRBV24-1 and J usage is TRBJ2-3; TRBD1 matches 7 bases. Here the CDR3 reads CATSGGNEGAGDTQYF. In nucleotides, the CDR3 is TGTGCCACCAGTGGGGGCAACGAGGGGGCAGGGGATACGCAGTATTTT.